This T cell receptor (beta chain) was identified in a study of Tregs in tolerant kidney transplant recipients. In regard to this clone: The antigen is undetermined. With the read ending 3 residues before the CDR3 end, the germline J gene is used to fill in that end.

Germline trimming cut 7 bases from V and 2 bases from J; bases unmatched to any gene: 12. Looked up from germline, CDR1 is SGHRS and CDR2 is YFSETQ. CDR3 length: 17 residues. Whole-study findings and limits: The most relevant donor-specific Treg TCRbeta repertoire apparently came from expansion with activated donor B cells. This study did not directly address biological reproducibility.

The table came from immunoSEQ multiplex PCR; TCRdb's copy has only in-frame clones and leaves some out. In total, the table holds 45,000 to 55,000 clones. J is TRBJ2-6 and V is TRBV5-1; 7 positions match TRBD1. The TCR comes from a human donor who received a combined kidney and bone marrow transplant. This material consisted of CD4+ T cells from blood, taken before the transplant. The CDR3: CASSLGGLVPGANVLTF. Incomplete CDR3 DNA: TGCGCCAGCTCCCTAGGGGGCCTCGTACCTGGGGCCAACGTC.